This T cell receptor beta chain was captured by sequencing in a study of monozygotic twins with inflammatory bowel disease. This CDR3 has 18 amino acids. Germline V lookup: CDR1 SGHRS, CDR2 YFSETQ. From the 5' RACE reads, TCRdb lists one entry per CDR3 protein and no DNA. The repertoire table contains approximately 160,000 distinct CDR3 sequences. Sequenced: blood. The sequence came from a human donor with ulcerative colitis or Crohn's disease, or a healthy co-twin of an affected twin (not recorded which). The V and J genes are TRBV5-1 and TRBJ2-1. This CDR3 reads CASSLTPRSAPAYNEQFF.